Listed below are T cell receptor beta chains from one sample, sequenced in a study of blood T cell repertoires in COVID-19. Clones were read by immunoSEQ multiplex PCR, and TCRdb kept only the in-frame ones, dropping some. The table has under 350,000 clones, 80% to 90% seen once. The sample comprised PBMCs or T cells enriched from blood (not recorded which). The receptors shown here come from a woman in her thirties or forties with acute COVID-19. Each CDR3 is given with its conserved first and last residue. Fields, in order: V gene, D gene, CDR3 protein. D genes are given only for firm matches.

v_call: TRBV5-1; d_call: NA; cdr3_aa: CASSLVAARGYEQYF
v_call: TRBV29-1; d_call: NA; cdr3_aa: CSVELLNNEQFF
v_call: TRBV18; d_call: NA; cdr3_aa: CASSRADSFVNEQFF
v_call: TRBV2; d_call: NA; cdr3_aa: CASSASNNQPQHF
v_call: TRBV14; d_call: TRBD1; cdr3_aa: CASSQDSGTGDRYGYTF
v_call: TRBV5-6; d_call: TRBD2; cdr3_aa: CASSLKGGNFRETQYF
v_call: TRBV7-6; d_call: TRBD2; cdr3_aa: CASSLLAGSNTGELFF
v_call: TRBV6-4; d_call: NA; cdr3_aa: CAKPKSGRNYGYTF
v_call: TRBV4-1; d_call: NA; cdr3_aa: CASSPDRGLGYGYTF
v_call: TRBV4-1; d_call: NA; cdr3_aa: CASSQEPQGRLYEQYF
v_call: TRBV6-2/TRBV6-3; d_call: TRBD1; cdr3_aa: CASSSGGTGPYEQYF
v_call: TRBV19; d_call: NA; cdr3_aa: CASSIGRSGNQPQHF
v_call: TRBV4-1; d_call: NA; cdr3_aa: CASSEGGPEAFF
v_call: TRBV11-2; d_call: NA; cdr3_aa: CASSLDRTGQAKYNEQFF
v_call: TRBV7-8; d_call: NA; cdr3_aa: CASSLITGQNSGNTIYF
v_call: TRBV7-2; d_call: NA; cdr3_aa: CASSPQGTTGYGYTF
v_call: TRBV18; d_call: NA; cdr3_aa: CASSLGHSNTEAFF
v_call: TRBV5-1; d_call: NA; cdr3_aa: CASSLIIGDSYEQYF
v_call: TRBV20-1; d_call: NA; cdr3_aa: CSASTTHEQYF
v_call: TRBV4-2; d_call: TRBD2; cdr3_aa: CASSQDFAGGRNEQFF
v_call: TRBV5-1; d_call: TRBD1; cdr3_aa: CASSQLPGTGSYGYTF
v_call: TRBV15; d_call: NA; cdr3_aa: CATSRAENSNQPQHF
v_call: TRBV4-3; d_call: TRBD2; cdr3_aa: CASSQDSGTSDRGQYF
v_call: TRBV7-9; d_call: NA; cdr3_aa: CASSSQGLDQPQHF
v_call: TRBV6-4; d_call: TRBD2; cdr3_aa: CASSPTSVGTGELFF
v_call: TRBV19; d_call: TRBD1; cdr3_aa: CASSRQGWNTEAFF
v_call: TRBV2; d_call: NA; cdr3_aa: CASSRRQVIQETQYF
v_call: TRBV27; d_call: TRBD2; cdr3_aa: CASNRGGPSSFYEQYF
v_call: TRBV6-5; d_call: NA; cdr3_aa: CASSYLGGLREQFF
v_call: TRBV6-2/TRBV6-3; d_call: NA; cdr3_aa: CASSSGWEQYF
v_call: TRBV3-1/TRBV3-2; d_call: NA; cdr3_aa: CASSQRTGTWNTEAFF
v_call: TRBV14; d_call: TRBD1; cdr3_aa: CASSPFRQGSRYYGYTF
v_call: TRBV6-5; d_call: NA; cdr3_aa: CASDRGNTGELFF
v_call: TRBV5-5; d_call: TRBD1; cdr3_aa: CASSLTGTGDPDTQYF
v_call: TRBV25-1; d_call: TRBD1; cdr3_aa: CASSGTGGVWETQYF
v_call: TRBV13; d_call: NA; cdr3_aa: CASSYGSFPGSYNEQFF
v_call: TRBV19; d_call: TRBD1; cdr3_aa: CASSELRDRGRDEQYF
v_call: TRBV28; d_call: TRBD1; cdr3_aa: CASNTDRGAFMSGNTIYF
v_call: TRBV7-2; d_call: NA; cdr3_aa: CASSADRTHQPQHF
v_call: TRBV4-3; d_call: NA; cdr3_aa: CASSQAAAGGDNQPQHF
v_call: TRBV6-5; d_call: TRBD1; cdr3_aa: CASRTGADEKLFF
v_call: TRBV3-1/TRBV3-2; d_call: NA; cdr3_aa: CASSHGGAKYGYTF
v_call: TRBV7-2; d_call: TRBD2; cdr3_aa: CASSLDSSGGTNTGELFF
v_call: TRBV5-5; d_call: NA; cdr3_aa: CASSLAGGPNSPLHF
v_call: TRBV7-9; d_call: NA; cdr3_aa: CASSLGDSQRETQYF
v_call: TRBV4-1; d_call: TRBD1; cdr3_aa: CASSPDRVHEQYF
v_call: TRBV28; d_call: TRBD2; cdr3_aa: CASYSGASYEQYF
v_call: TRBV27; d_call: NA; cdr3_aa: CASSLYSLNTEAFF
v_call: TRBV24-1; d_call: TRBD2; cdr3_aa: CATSLAGVTTDTQYF
v_call: TRBV11-2; d_call: NA; cdr3_aa: CASSLSTETQYF